The present T cell receptor beta chain was sequenced within a study of CD8 T cells in Susac syndrome. With random hexamers, roughly 0.5 to 1 ug RNA was reverse transcribed. Each CDR3 protein gets one entry after TCRdb re-called the immunoSEQ multiplex PCR reads with MiXCR. The sample lists under 85,000 distinct CDR3 sequences, approximately 93% seen once, with less than 0.55% in the top ten. The V gene lost 2 bases and the J gene lost 5 bases, with 12 bases spanning the gap. CDR3 length: 14 residues. The germline V gene has CDR1 MNHEY and CDR2 SVGAGI. The source is a human donor with Susac syndrome. Material: CD8+ T cells from PBMCs. This rearrangement joins TRBV6-5 to TRBJ2-5; a possible D gene is TRBD2 (7 bases). CDR3 loop: CASSYEGGGETQYF. The DNA for the CDR3 is TGTGCCAGCAGTTACGAGGGGGGAGGGGAGACCCAGTACTTC.